The 32 T cell receptor beta chains presented below share a single source sample, sequenced in a study of post-analysis software for immune sequencing data. Points from the study as a whole: TRBV5-6, TRBV5-1 and TRBV20-1 were among four to six TRBV segments more frequent in patients than controls.

Carried by the TCR beta cDNA libraries were unique molecular identifiers. One entry per CDR3 protein results from TCRdb running MiXCR on the PCR reads. The sample includes 750,000 to 950,000 distinct CDR3 sequences, approximately 50% of them seen just once. No cognate antigen is known for these TCRs. Sequencing was done on a sample of blood. These TCRs come from a girl aged 5-17 years with multiple sclerosis.

The V call is TRBV12-3 or TRBV12-4, the J call TRBJ2-2, with 12 bases lining up with TRBD2. The CDR3 runs 13 residues. The CDR3 DNA reads TGTGCTCAACGACTAGCGGGAGCCGGGGAGCTGTTTTTT. Residues: CAQRLAGAGELFF.

This clonotype has more than one count but fewer than ten. The genes are TRBV24-1 and TRBJ2-3; D perhaps matches TRBD2 (6 bases). The CDR3 extends over 12 amino acids. V lost 4 bases, J lost 8 bases, and 9 bases lay in between. In germline, CDR1 is KGHDR, CDR2 SFDVKD. The CDR3 DNA follows: TGTGCCACCAGTGACTGGAGGGGTACGCAGTATTTT. This codes for CATSDWRGTQYF.

This clonotype was seen a handful of times. The chain links TRBV7-2 to TRBJ2-5; 10 bases are shared with TRBD1. Germline V gene sequence: CDR1 SGHTA, CDR2 FQGNSA. This CDR3 is 16 amino acids long. The J segment lost 5 bases and the V segment lost 5 bases, leaving 11 bases of the junction unmatched. The CDR3 nucleotides read TGTGCCAGCAGCCCCCGACGACAGGGGGCGTGGGAGACCCAGTACTTC. Protein: CASSPRRQGAWETQYF.

Regarding this clonotype: Relative to the germline gene, one junction end is altered; a read error may explain this. This chain joins TRBV7-2 and TRBJ2-7; 14 bases match TRBD2. Germline V gene data show CDR1 as SGHTA and CDR2 as FQGNSA. CDR3 size: 22 residues. The CDR3 region has the DNA TGTGCCAGCAACTTAGGAGGTTCCCCCGGGACTAGCGGGAGAGTTACGCGATACGAGCAGTACTTC. This gives the protein CASNLGGSPGTSGRVTRYEQYF.

Only a few counts were recorded for this clonotype. V and J are TRBV29-1 and TRBJ2-6; 9 nucleotides align to TRBD1. CDR3 size: 20 residues. The V gene's germline CDR1 is SQVTM and CDR2 ANQGSEA. After removal of 0 bases from V and 0 bases from J, the junction contained 12 bases not matched to a gene. The CDR3 reads CSVEDLAPGTGHSGANVLTF. As DNA, the CDR3 is TGCAGCGTTGAAGATCTGGCTCCCGGGACAGGGCACTCTGGGGCCAACGTCCTGACTTTC. Based on the CDR3 plus reference TRBV29-1 and TRBJ2-6, the full variable domain is SAVISQKPSRDICQRGTSLTIQCQVDSQVTMMFWYRQQPGQSLTLIATANQGSEATYESGFVIDKFPISRPNLTFSTLTVSNMSPEDSSIYLCSVEDLAPGTGHSGANVLTFGAGSRLTVL.

This clonotype was counted once. This sequence joins TRBV20-1 and TRBJ2-7, with 7 positions matching TRBD2. The CDR3 loop spans 13 amino acids. The V segment lost 2 bases and the J segment 7 bases; nucleotides outside the gene matches: 8. The germline V gene has CDR1 DFQATT and CDR2 SNEGSKA (reference sequence). CDR3 loop: CSARPGGYNEQYF. Here the CDR3 DNA reads TGCAGTGCTAGACCCGGGGGGTACAATGAGCAGTACTTC.

In this sample, this clonotype turned up once. The chain combines TRBV5-5 with TRBJ2-3, with 8 bases fitting TRBD1. CDR3 length: 17 amino acids. Germline V CDR1 and CDR2: SGHKS, YYEKEE (reference sequence). Germline trimming cut 2 bases from V and 11 bases from J; bases unmatched to any gene: 19. The CDR3 sequence: CASSLLRNSDRVYGQYF. CDR3 DNA sequence: TGTGCCAGCAGCTTACTAAGAAATTCGGACAGGGTGTATGGGCAGTATTTT.

The rearrangement uses TRBV15 and TRBJ2-1; 9 bases fit TRBD2. The V gene end was trimmed by 4 bases and the J gene end by 10 bases; junction bases not matched to a gene: 8. Germline V lookup: CDR1 LNHNV, CDR2 YYDKDF (reference sequence). This CDR3 has 14 residues. The CDR3: CATSNPGLAIEQFF. The CDR3 DNA reads TGTGCCACCAGCAACCCGGGACTAGCCATAGAGCAGTTCTTC.

Notes on this clonotype: The junction differs from germline at one of its ends, possibly a read error. The V gene is TRBV7-7, the J gene TRBJ2-5; the D is unclear. This CDR3 spans 13 amino acids. CDR1 SSHAT and CDR2 FNYEAQ come from the germline V gene (reference sequence). The DNA for the CDR3 is TGTGCTAGCAGCTTCTATGGGCGAGAGACCCAGTACTTC. Translating it yields CASSFYGRETQYF.

The chain recombines TRBV30 with TRBJ2-1, with D perhaps TRBD2 (5 bases). The CDR3 has 12 residues. V was pared by 7 bases and J by 6 bases, with 13 bases between. The V gene's germline CDR1 is GTSNPN and CDR2 SVGIG (reference sequence). DNA for the CDR3: TGTGCCTCCCAGACGGCGGGCAATGAGCAGTTCTTC. Protein sequence: CASQTAGNEQFF.

This clonotype was counted only a few times. This chain connects TRBV7-2 to TRBJ2-5; 14 positions match TRBD2. Germline V gene sequence: CDR1 SGHTA, CDR2 FQGNSA. The CDR3 contains 17 residues. The V gene end was trimmed by 1 base and the J gene end by 6 bases; junction bases not matched to a gene: 7. Here the CDR3 reads CASSLETSGRAGKTQYF. The CDR3 nucleotides are TGTGCCAGCAGCTTAGAGACTAGCGGGAGGGCCGGAAAGACCCAGTACTTC.

This clonotype was detected only once. This chain links TRBV9 with TRBJ2-1, with TRBD2 identical over 10 bases. V gave up 0 bases and J gave up 7 bases; unmatched junction bases: 7. This CDR3 region has 16 residues. Germline-derived CDR1 and CDR2 are SGDLS and YYNGEE. The CDR3 region has the DNA TGTGCCAGCAGCGTAGAAGGGCTAGCGGGAGTAAATGAGCAGTTCTTC. Translation: CASSVEGLAGVNEQFF.

Notes on this clonotype: A read error may account for a junction end that differs from germline. This chain joins TRBV30 and TRBJ1-2, with 8 bases that match TRBD1. Germline assignment: CDR1 GTSNPN and CDR2 SVGIG (reference sequence). The CDR3 spans 11 residues. The CDR3 sequence: CARSADRVNTF. The CDR3 coding sequence is TGTGCCAGGAGTGCGGACAGGGTCAACACCTTC.

The J gene is TRBJ2-4, the V gene TRBV5-6, with a weak D call TRBD1 (6 bases). The CDR3 extends over 19 amino acids. The V and J ends lost 3 bases and 0 bases respectively, with 22 bases between them. Looked up from germline, CDR1 is SGHDT and CDR2 is YYEEEE. The CDR3 region is CASSSEGGFTPIAKNIQYF. The CDR3 DNA sequence: TGTGCCAGCAGCTCAGAAGGGGGTTTCACACCCATAGCCAAAAACATTCAGTACTTC. The variable domain in full, completed from reference TRBV5-6 and TRBJ2-4, reads DAGVTQSPTHLIKTRGQQVTLRCSPKSGHDTVSWYQQALGQGPQFIFQYYEEEERQRGNFPDRFSGHQFPNYSSELNVNALLLGDSALYLCASSSEGGFTPIAKNIQYFGAGTRLSVL.

This clonotype occurred once. The chain carries TRBV5-6 and TRBJ2-4; no reliable D call. The end of the DNA fits TRBJ2-7 better, so the J call may be wrong. This CDR3 is 16 amino acids long. The germline V gene has CDR1 SGHDT and CDR2 YYEEEE. The CDR3 region is CASSPLGPLDSYEQYF. In DNA form, the CDR3 reads TGTGCCAGCAGCCCCCTTGGGCCGCTGGACTCCTACGAGCAGTACTTC.

The sample holds one count of this clonotype. The genes are TRBV12-3 or TRBV12-4 and TRBJ2-1; D not certain. This CDR3 contains 15 residues. Trimming shortened V by 7 bases and J by 8 bases, and 21 bases separated the two germline ends. CDR3 nucleotide sequence: TGTGCCAGCACCCCGGACGGCTACAAGCGCGATGAGCAGTTCTTC. Translating gives CASTPDGYKRDEQFF.

Comments on this clonotype: One end of the junction is discordant with germline, which a read error may explain. The chain carries TRBV2 and TRBJ2-7; D is undetermined. The length of the CDR3 is 14 residues. Germline-derived CDR1 and CDR2 are SNHLY and FYNNEI. The DNA for the CDR3 is TGTGCCAGCAGGGAAGTACTATCATCGCCCGAGCAGTACTTC. It codes for CASREVLSSPEQYF.

This clonotype was seen just once. The CDR3 loop reads CASSQIVGTDISEQFF. The CDR3 nucleotides are TGTGCCAGCAGTCAAATCGTCGGGACGGATATTAGTGAGCAGTTCTTC. The chain is built from TRBV27 and TRBJ2-1; TRBD1 or TRBD2 may be the D gene (5 bases each). Germline V gene lookup returns CDR1 MNHEY and CDR2 SMNVEV (reference sequence). The CDR3 runs 16 residues. Trimming took 5 bases from V and 9 from J, leaving 23 bases between them.

The chain links TRBV10-3 to TRBJ2-6; 8 bases match TRBD1. The germline V gene has CDR1 ENHRY and CDR2 SYGVKD. The V segment lost 3 bases and the J segment 1 base; nucleotides outside the gene matches: 5. This CDR3 contains 17 residues. In DNA, the CDR3 is TGTGCCATCAGTGAAGACAGGGGAGGATCTGGGGCCAACGTCCTGACTTTC. It is translated as CAISEDRGGSGANVLTF.

V and J are TRBV4-1 and TRBJ2-7; D may match TRBD1 or TRBD2 (6 bases each). Trimming took off 0 bases at V and 2 bases at J, with 23 bases between the two ends. This CDR3 is 19 amino acids long. The germline CDR1 and CDR2 sequences are MGHRA and YSYEKL. This CDR3 is CASSQDTGRQGTFPYEQYF. In DNA form, the CDR3 reads TGCGCCAGCAGCCAAGACACCGGGCGCCAGGGGACTTTTCCCTACGAGCAGTACTTC.

V and J are TRBV20-1 and TRBJ2-1, with D perhaps TRBD2 (5 bases). Trimming cost V 4 bases and J 0 bases, with 10 bases left between them. The CDR3 spans 14 residues. Germline V gives CDR1 DFQATT, CDR2 SNEGSKA (reference sequence). The CDR3 here is CSAIALSSYNEQFF. The DNA for the CDR3 is TGCAGTGCTATAGCGTTGAGCTCCTACAATGAGCAGTTCTTC.

This clonotype is a singleton in its sample. V is TRBV7-2 and J is TRBJ2-1; D call uncertain. Germline lookup yields CDR1 SGHTA and CDR2 FQGNSA. CDR3 length equals 12 residues. Deletions cut 3 bases from V and 7 bases from J, with 7 bases between. The CDR3 sequence: CASSFSVNEQFF. The CDR3 DNA follows: TGTGCCAGCAGCTTTTCCGTAAATGAGCAGTTCTTC.

The chain has TRBV15 and TRBJ2-1; no clear D. V was clipped by 5 bases and J by 7 bases, with 12 bases between them. Germline assignment: CDR1 LNHNV and CDR2 YYDKDF (reference sequence). The CDR3 is 13 amino acids. CDR3 sequence: CATSPHPWNEQFF. The CDR3 DNA follows: TGTGCCACCAGCCCCCACCCTTGGAATGAGCAGTTCTTC.

This clonotype was picked up a small number of times. This rearrangement joins TRBV24-1 to TRBJ2-3, with D possibly TRBD2 on 5 matching bases. The CDR3 has 16 amino acids. CDR1 and CDR2 (germline): KGHDR, SFDVKD. V was pared by 4 bases and J by 4 bases, with 17 bases between. The CDR3 loop reads CATSESGLPGADTQYF. The DNA for the CDR3 is TGTGCCACCAGTGAGTCTGGACTCCCCGGAGCAGATACGCAGTATTTT.

The V gene is TRBV5-1, the J gene TRBJ1-2, with 8 positions matching TRBD1. Germline V lookup: CDR1 SGHRS, CDR2 YFSETQ. V shed 3 bases, J shed 1 base, and the junction held 8 bases outside the gene matches. The CDR3 consists of 16 residues. The CDR3 region has the DNA TGCGCCAGCAGCTCGGACCCAGGGGGCGATAACTATGGCTACACCTTC. It translates to CASSSDPGGDNYGYTF.

CDR3 in DNA: TGCAGCGGAACATACGGACTGACCGGCACCGGGGAGCTGTTTTTT. Protein product: CSGTYGLTGTGELFF. The rearrangement joins TRBV29-1 to TRBJ2-2; the D gene is possibly TRBD2 (5 bases). Trimming removed 7 bases at V and 4 bases at J, with 19 bases between. Germline CDR1 and CDR2: SQVTM and ANQGSEA. CDR3 length: 15 residues.

This clonotype has only one observation. The genes are TRBV7-9 and TRBJ2-5, with a weak D call TRBD2 (5 bases). The CDR3 is 16 residues long. Germline lookup yields CDR1 SEHNR and CDR2 FQNEAQ (reference sequence). The V end was cut by 5 bases, the J end by 5 bases, with 21 bases between. Here the CDR3 reads CASSNLGLGVDETQYF. The DNA for the CDR3 is TGTGCCAGCAGCAACCTCGGGCTGGGAGTTGACGAGACCCAGTACTTC.

This chain links TRBV20-1 with TRBJ2-4, with 7 bases lining up with TRBD1. The CDR3 is 14 residues long. Germline assignment: CDR1 DFQATT and CDR2 SNEGSKA (reference sequence). J was trimmed by 3 bases and V by 2 bases; bases with no gene match: 4. Written as DNA, the CDR3 is TGCAGTGCTAGACAGGGGGAGAGCAAAAACATTCAGTACTTC. Its protein product is CSARQGESKNIQYF.

The V call is TRBV15, the J call TRBJ2-7; the D call may be TRBD1 or TRBD2 (6 bases each). Trimming pared 1 base from V and 5 bases from J, leaving 9 bases between. The CDR3 is 13 amino acids. In germline, CDR1 is LNHNV, CDR2 YYDKDF (reference sequence). The CDR3 nucleotides are TGTGCCACCAGCAGAGGGAGGGGGGACGAGCAGTACTTC. Its protein product is CATSRGRGDEQYF.

The sample holds a few counts of this clonotype. This rearrangement joins TRBV27 to TRBJ2-3; TRBD2 matches 8 bases. The CDR3 is 15 amino acids. Per the germline V gene, CDR1 is MNHEY and CDR2 is SMNVEV (reference sequence). V dropped 4 bases and J dropped 7; count of bases not matched to a gene: 10. CDR3 nucleotide sequence: TGTGCCAGCAGTTACCTAGCGGGCGACACGAATACGCAGTATTTT. This sequence encodes CASSYLAGDTNTQYF.

The chain joins TRBV2 to TRBJ2-1; 8 bases are shared with TRBD2. The CDR3 has 16 amino acids. After removal of 7 bases from V and 0 bases from J, the junction contained 8 bases not matched to a gene. The germline gives CDR1 SNHLY, CDR2 FYNNEI. The CDR3 sequence is CASTVREGPSYNEQFF. In DNA form, the CDR3 reads TGTGCCAGCACTGTCCGGGAGGGACCCTCCTACAATGAGCAGTTCTTC.

This clonotype was seen more than once but under ten times. The chain joins TRBV5-1 to TRBJ2-5; TRBD2 agrees at 12 bases. In germline, CDR1 is SGHRS, CDR2 YFSETQ. V dropped 3 bases and J dropped 1; count of bases not matched to a gene: 10. The CDR3 length is 18 residues. The CDR3 region is CASSSRTSGTFGQETQYF. The CDR3 DNA reads TGCGCCAGCAGCTCCCGGACTAGCGGGACGTTCGGCCAAGAGACCCAGTACTTC. The full variable domain, its missing parts supplied by reference TRBV5-1 and TRBJ2-5, is KAGVTQTPRYLIKTRGQQVTLSCSPISGHRSVSWYQQTPGQGLQFLFEYFSETQRNKGNFPGRFSGRQFSNSRSEMNVSTLELGDSALYLCASSSRTSGTFGQETQYFGPGTRLLVL.